This TCR beta chain was captured by sequencing in a study of T cell clones after liver transplantation. Per germline, CDR1 LNHDA and CDR2 SQIVND (reference sequence). This CDR3 is built from 15 residues. The ends were cut back, 7 bases at V and 5 bases at J, with 18 bases in the middle. The method was immunoSEQ multiplex PCR; TCRdb's version includes in-frame clones alone and lacks a portion of them. The profile covers fewer than 20,000 clones, with roughly nine tenths appearing a single time and over 10% taken by the ten largest. This receptor was taken from a human patient who received a liver transplant. Some T cells may be graft donor cells. Source: CD8+ T cells from blood, taken approximately 3.5 years after liver transplant. The genes are TRBV19 and TRBJ1-5; D unclear. In nucleotides, the CDR3 is TGTGCCAGTACCCACTACGATGGGCCGGATCAGCCCCAGCATTTT. It encodes CASTHYDGPDQPQHF.